This passage covers 23 T cell receptor beta chains from one sample sequenced in a study of blood T cell repertoires in COVID-19. Libraries were prepared by immunoSEQ multiplex PCR; TCRdb keeps only in-frame clonotypes and omits some of them. The repertoire consists of over 150,000 clones, with approximately 91% occurring once and the leading ten covering 0.5% to 0.55%. The sequenced sample was peripheral blood. These receptors were collected from a man aged 45-65 years with acute or convalescent COVID-19.

J is TRBJ2-7 and V is TRBV10-1; D gene unclear. The V gene lost 4 bases and the J gene lost 6 bases, with 10 bases spanning the gap. The CDR3 runs to 12 residues. Germline loops: CDR1 WNHNN, CDR2 SYGVQD (reference sequence). The CDR3 loop reads CASSGPLSEQYF. The CDR3 DNA is TGCGCCAGCAGTGGTCCCCTGTCCGAGCAGTACTTC.

This clone has just one count. The chain couples TRBV6-6 to TRBJ2-1; 9 positions agree with TRBD2. The ends lost 6 bases at V and 0 bases at J; junction bases unmatched: 3. Looked up from germline, CDR1 is MNHNY and CDR2 is SVGAGI (reference sequence). The length of the CDR3 is 15 residues. The CDR3 DNA reads TGTGCCAGCAGACCGACTAGCGGCTCCTACAATGAGCAGTTCTTC. Its protein is CASRPTSGSYNEQFF.

The V and J genes are TRBV28 and TRBJ1-2; D is undetermined. This CDR3 has 13 residues. V lost 3 bases to trimming and J lost 3 bases, with 8 bases between them. Germline-derived CDR1 and CDR2 are MDHEN and SYDVKM. CDR3 sequence: CASSFTAYYGYTF. CDR3 DNA sequence: TGTGCCAGCAGTTTTACAGCTTACTATGGCTACACCTTC.

V gene TRBV11-2 combines with J gene TRBJ1-5; 7 bases match TRBD1. This CDR3 is 15 amino acids long. V lost 5 bases and J lost 9; bases outside the gene matches: 13. The germline gives CDR1 SGHAT, CDR2 FQNNGV. CDR3 nucleotide sequence: TGTGCCAGCAGCGAATCAGGGGGTCCTAACGGGCCCCAGCATTTT. Encoded protein: CASSESGGPNGPQHF.

The rearrangement links TRBV6-2 or TRBV6-3 to TRBJ2-5, with 8 bases fitting TRBD1. CDR3 size: 16 residues. Germline V gene sequence: CDR1 MNHEY, CDR2 SVGEGT. The V segment lost 0 bases and the J segment 5 bases; nucleotides outside the gene matches: 8. CDR3 DNA sequence: TGTGCCAGCAGTTACTCACCCGGACAGGGACCGGAGACCCAGTACTTC. As protein: CASSYSPGQGPETQYF.

The V and J genes are TRBV7-6 and TRBJ1-3; 7 bases fit TRBD1. The germline V gene encodes CDR1 SGHVS and CDR2 FNYEAQ. V lost 5 bases, J lost 2 bases, and 12 bases stayed unmatched. CDR3 size: 17 residues. The CDR3 DNA sequence: TGTGCCAGCAGCATTACAGGGGCGACGTTCGCTGGAAACACCATATATTTT. Translation: CASSITGATFAGNTIYF.

The chain has TRBV3-1 (or the pseudogene TRBV3-2) and TRBJ2-3, with TRBD2 matching over 9 bases. Losses at the gene ends were 5 bases for V and 4 bases for J; bases not matched to a gene: 13. CDR1 and CDR2 from the germline V gene are LGHDT and YNNKEL (reference sequence). There are 17 residues in the CDR3. DNA for the CDR3: TGTGCCAGCAGCTCTAAAAATCAGGGACTAGCCTCAGATACGCAGTATTTT. Its protein is CASSSKNQGLASDTQYF.

The genes are TRBV6-5 and TRBJ2-5, with 12 positions matching TRBD2. The CDR3 covers 14 residues. V was pared by 6 bases and J by 4 bases, with 3 bases of the junction left unmatched. The V gene's germline CDR1 is MNHEY and CDR2 SVGAGI. CDR3 nucleotides: TGTGCCAGCAGCCCGACTAGCGGGAGAGAGACCCAGTACTTC. This codes for CASSPTSGRETQYF.

The chain employs TRBV11-2 and TRBJ2-5; 13 bases are a match to TRBD2. With V trimmed by 4 bases and J by 4 bases, 6 bases remained unmatched. The CDR3 spans 16 residues. CDR1 is SGHAT and CDR2 is FQNNGV in the germline V gene. CDR3 loop: CASSSWTSGSSETQYF. DNA of the CDR3: TGTGCCAGCAGCTCTTGGACTAGCGGGAGTTCAGAGACCCAGTACTTC.

The chain joins TRBV5-6 to TRBJ1-1, with a weak D call TRBD1 (5 bases). This CDR3 is 15 amino acids long. With 0 bases removed from V and 5 bases from J, the gap between germline ends came to 14 bases. Germline V gene data show CDR1 as SGHDT and CDR2 as YYEEEE. This chain's CDR3 is CASSLARGSSTEAFF. In DNA, the CDR3 is TGTGCCAGCAGCTTGGCACGGGGGAGTAGTACTGAAGCTTTCTTT.

The rearrangement uses TRBV29-1 and TRBJ2-2, with D possibly TRBD1 on 6 matching bases. CDR3 size: 13 residues. The V end lost 7 bases, the J end lost 0 bases, and 9 bases lay between the germline ends. Germline values: CDR1 SQVTM, CDR2 ANQGSEA. The CDR3 DNA is TGCAGCGCCGGGACAACGAACACCGGGGAGCTGTTTTTT. Its translation: CSAGTTNTGELFF.

The chain uses TRBV5-4 and TRBJ2-1; unclear D gene. CDR1 SGHNT and CDR2 YYREEE come from the germline V gene (reference sequence). The CDR3 is 14 amino acids. Trimming stripped 0 bases from V and 0 bases from J, with 4 bases between. CDR3 sequence (DNA): TGTGCCAGCAGCTTGGCGAGCTCCTACAATGAGCAGTTCTTC. Translated: CASSLASSYNEQFF.

This rearrangement joins TRBV7-2 to TRBJ1-1, with TRBD1 identical over 7 bases. The CDR3 extends over 15 amino acids. Germline lookup yields CDR1 SGHTA and CDR2 FQGNSA. V trimming: 5 bases; J trimming: 1 base; junction bases outside the gene matches: 7. The CDR3 DNA is TGTGCCAGCAGCCCCTACAGGGGCTGGAACACTGAAGCTTTCTTT. Translation: CASSPYRGWNTEAFF.

J is TRBJ2-1 and V is TRBV19; 8 bases match TRBD1. V shed 3 bases, J shed 4 bases, and the junction held 5 bases outside the gene matches. Per the germline V gene, CDR1 is LNHDA and CDR2 is SQIVND (reference sequence). The CDR3 consists of 15 residues. The CDR3 sequence: CASSIITGGYNEQFF. The CDR3 coding sequence is TGTGCCAGTAGTATTATAACAGGGGGTTACAATGAGCAGTTCTTC. Full variable domain (remainder filled in from reference TRBV19 and TRBJ2-1): DGGITQSPKYLFRKEGQNVTLSCEQNLNHDAMYWYRQDPGQGLRLIYYSQIVNDFQKGDIAEGYSVSREKKESFPLTVTSAQKNPTAFYLCASSIITGGYNEQFFGPGTRLTVL.

The chain couples TRBV28 to TRBJ2-1, with D maybe TRBD2 (6 bases). The CDR3 has 16 amino acids. CDR1 is MDHEN, CDR2 SYDVKM, per germline. Trimming pared 5 bases from V and 2 bases from J, leaving 16 bases between. CDR3 residues: CASSLPPSATYNEQFF. The CDR3 DNA sequence: TGTGCCAGCAGTCTCCCTCCTAGCGCCACCTACAATGAGCAGTTCTTC.

This clone has only one observation. The chain couples TRBV11-2 to TRBJ2-5; 14 nucleotides align to TRBD2. Trimming took 7 bases from V and 3 from J; bases not matched to a gene: 7. The CDR3 contains 16 residues. The germline V gene encodes CDR1 SGHAT and CDR2 FQNNGV. CDR3 DNA sequence: TGTGCCAGCAACACCAGGGGACTAGCGGGGGAAGAGACCCAGTACTTC. This encodes CASNTRGLAGEETQYF. The complete variable domain, with remaining parts taken from reference TRBV11-2 and TRBJ2-5, reads EAGVAQSPRYKIIEKRQSVAFWCNPISGHATLYWYQQILGQGPKLLIQFQNNGVVDDSQLPKDRFSAERLKGVDSTLKIQPAKLEDSAVYLCASNTRGLAGEETQYFGPGTRLLVL.

The rearrangement uses TRBV5-4 and TRBJ2-5; D remains ambiguous. The V gene's germline CDR1 is SGHNT and CDR2 YYREEE (reference sequence). The germline V and J ends were trimmed by 3 bases and 5 bases, with 14 bases remaining between them. CDR3 length: 14 amino acids. As DNA, the CDR3 is TGTGCCAGCAGCTCGCAAGTAAACAAGGAGACCCAGTACTTC. Protein product: CASSSQVNKETQYF.

The chain uses TRBV14 and TRBJ2-5; perhaps TRBD1 as D (5 bases). The germline CDR1 and CDR2 sequences are SGHDN and FVKESK. The CDR3 is made up of 16 amino acids. V lost 1 base and J lost 7, with 19 bases in between. CDR3 region: CASSQVGVASQGTQYF. Here the CDR3 DNA reads TGTGCCAGCAGCCAAGTTGGGGTCGCCTCTCAGGGGACCCAGTACTTC.

This chain uses TRBV5-1 with TRBJ2-1, with D tentatively TRBD2 (5 bases). CDR1 is SGHRS and CDR2 is YFSETQ in the germline V gene. The CDR3 runs 15 residues. Trimming left V 0 bases short and J 2 bases short, with 9 bases between. The CDR3 loop is CASSLVSGTYNEQFF. The CDR3, as DNA: TGCGCCAGCAGCTTGGTCAGCGGCACCTACAATGAGCAGTTCTTC.

This chain uses TRBV9 with TRBJ1-4, with 7 bases that match TRBD1. V dropped 4 bases and J dropped 2; count of bases not matched to a gene: 5. The CDR3 runs to 15 residues. Germline CDR1 is SGDLS and CDR2 is YYNGEE. Written as DNA, the CDR3 is TGTGCCAGCAGCCCCGGGACAGCTACTAATGAAAAACTGTTTTTT. Translation gives CASSPGTATNEKLFF.

This chain joins TRBV5-5 and TRBJ2-1; TRBD2 matches at 11 bases. In germline, CDR1 is SGHKS, CDR2 YYEKEE (reference sequence). The trim removed 5 bases at V and 4 bases at J, leaving 2 bases unmatched. This CDR3 spans 14 amino acids. The CDR3 DNA is TGTGCCAGCAGATGGACTAGCGGGTACAATGAGCAGTTCTTC. Amino acids: CASRWTSGYNEQFF.

The table lists this clone with a few counts. The chain recombines TRBV27 with TRBJ2-5; D might be TRBD2 (5 bases). V lost 6 bases to trimming and J lost 4 bases, with 18 bases between them. The CDR3 spans 15 residues. Germline-derived CDR1 and CDR2 are MNHEY and SMNVEV (reference sequence). The CDR3: CASRFTVGGLETQYF. CDR3 DNA sequence: TGTGCCAGCAGATTTACTGTCGGAGGTTTAGAGACCCAGTACTTC.

The CDR3 DNA reads TGCAGCGTTTGGGACAGGGACCAAGAGACCCAGTACTTC. Its protein product is CSVWDRDQETQYF. The rearrangement links TRBV29-1 to TRBJ2-5; TRBD1 agrees at 9 bases. V was pared by 5 bases and J by 0 bases, with 1 base of the junction left unmatched. Germline V lookup: CDR1 SQVTM, CDR2 ANQGSEA. This CDR3 comprises 13 residues.